Included here is one TCR beta chain sequence, with context. What it recognizes is unknown. The sample carries other DNA sequences with the same CDR3. Patients received nivolumab 3 mg/kg at weeks 1, 4, 7, 10, then fortnightly to week 26. The sample belongs to a study of ipilimumab plus nivolumab after autologous stem cell transplantation. Study background: Patients received a median of roughly five ipilimumab and 8 nivolumab doses. The DLBCL group included primary refractory and relapsed cases. General observations from the study: TCR repertoire, Treg phenotype and gut microbiota reportedly support more study of this approach.

The ends lost 9 bases at V and 7 bases at J; junction bases unmatched: 6. This CDR3 is 13 amino acids long. Germline lookup yields CDR1 MNHEY and CDR2 SVGAGI. Generated by immunoSEQ multiplex PCR, the TCRdb table keeps only in-frame clones and is missing some. The table lists approximately 17,000 clones, about three quarters of them singletons. The chain has TRBV6-5 and TRBJ2-2; TRBD1 aligns across 9 bases. The sequences come from PBMCs, collected in a trial of ipilimumab plus nivolumab as post-transplant consolidation. The TCR sequence derives from a male donor with diffuse large B-cell lymphoma. The CDR3 sequence is CASRQGGGGELFF. As DNA, the CDR3 is TGTGCCAGTCGACAGGGGGGGGGCGGGGAGCTGTTTTTT.